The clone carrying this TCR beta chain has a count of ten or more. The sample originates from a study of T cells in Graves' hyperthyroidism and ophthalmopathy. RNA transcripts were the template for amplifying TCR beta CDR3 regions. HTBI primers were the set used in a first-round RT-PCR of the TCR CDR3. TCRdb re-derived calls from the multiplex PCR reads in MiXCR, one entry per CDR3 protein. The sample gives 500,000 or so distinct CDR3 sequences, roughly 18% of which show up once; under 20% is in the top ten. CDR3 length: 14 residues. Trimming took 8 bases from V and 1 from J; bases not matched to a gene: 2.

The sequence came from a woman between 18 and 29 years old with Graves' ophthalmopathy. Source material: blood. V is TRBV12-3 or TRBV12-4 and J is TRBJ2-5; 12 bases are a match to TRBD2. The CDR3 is CASSTSGGQETQYF. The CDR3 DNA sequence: TGTGCCAGCTCGACTAGCGGGGGCCAAGAGACCCAGTACTTC.